The clone carrying this T cell receptor beta chain was recorded once. The source of the sample is a study of T cell responses to AZD1222 COVID-19 vaccine. This CDR3 region has 13 residues. V lost 5 bases, J lost 5 bases, and 10 bases lay in between. The germline V gene has CDR1 MDHEN and CDR2 SYDVKM. Sequencing was performed with immunoSEQ multiplex PCR; in TCRdb, only in-frame clones are kept and a portion is missing. This table has some 120,000 clones, 80% to 90% appearing once. Material: peripheral blood, obtained on day 0 of AZD1222 vaccination. The sequence derives from an adult in good health. The V call is TRBV28, the J call TRBJ1-3, with TRBD1 as a possible D gene (5 bases). CDR3 sequence reads: CASSERQRNTIYF. CDR3 bases: TGTGCCAGCAGTGAACGACAGAGAAACACCATATATTTT. Variable domain in full (rest from reference TRBV28 and TRBJ1-3): DVKVTQSSRYLVKRTGEKVFLECVQDMDHENMFWYRQDPGLGLRLIYFSYDVKMKEKGDIPEGYSVSREKKERFSLILESASTNQTSMYLCASSERQRNTIYFGEGSWLTVV.